This TCR beta chain emerged from a study of response to subunit inactivated influenza vaccine. Trimming cost V 4 bases and J 7 bases; bases outside gene matches: 7. From germline, CDR1 is MNHEY and CDR2 SMNVEV (reference sequence). This CDR3 is 14 amino acids long. This clonotype has only a few counts. Its specificity is not known. Study observations and caveats: Few new T cells, the authors suggested, are recruited by each seasonal influenza vaccination.

TCRdb ran MiXCR on the RT-PCR reads and lists one entry per CDR3 protein. There are a few hundred thousand distinct CDR3 sequences in the sample; about 14% occur only once, and over 8.5% lies in the top ten. The chain has TRBV27 and TRBJ2-7; 10 positions agree with TRBD1. The source was PBMCs from blood, collected roughly 12 days after vaccination. This sequence was found in a man aged 50 or older who received an inactivated influenza vaccine. CDR3 sequence reads: CASSSRQGASEQYF. CDR3 bases: TGTGCCAGCAGTTCTCGACAGGGGGCGAGTGAGCAGTACTTC.